This entry lists 18 T cell receptor beta chains sequenced from one sample in a study of blood T cell repertoires in COVID-19. Libraries were prepared by immunoSEQ multiplex PCR; TCRdb keeps only in-frame clonotypes and omits some of them. The sample lists more than 70,000 clones, around 90% occurring once. The specimen sequenced was peripheral blood. These receptors all stem from a man aged 50 or older with active COVID-19.

The V gene is TRBV7-2, the J gene TRBJ2-5, with D perhaps matching TRBD1 (8 bases). Trimming took off 0 bases at V and 5 bases at J, with 16 bases between the two ends. This CDR3 region has 16 residues. Looked up from germline, CDR1 is SGHTA and CDR2 is FQGNSA. CDR3 DNA sequence: TGTGCCAGCAGCTTAGCGGGCAGGGGGCGGGGGGAGACCCAGTACTTC. Translated: CASSLAGRGRGETQYF.

The genes are TRBV9 and TRBJ1-2; tentatively, D is TRBD1 (6 bases). CDR3 size: 15 residues. Germline loops: CDR1 SGDLS, CDR2 YYNGEE. Trimming left V 3 bases short and J 4 bases short, with 16 bases between. The CDR3 sequence is CASSAGTPAGYGYTF. CDR3 nucleotide sequence: TGTGCCAGCAGCGCCGGGACACCGGCTGGCTATGGCTACACCTTC.

The chain carries TRBV28 and TRBJ2-7; the match to TRBD1 covers 11 bases. Germline V CDR1 and CDR2: MDHEN, SYDVKM. Losses at the gene ends were 6 bases for V and 5 bases for J; bases not matched to a gene: 3. The CDR3 spans 13 residues. The CDR3 loop reads CASRDRGLNEQYF. The CDR3 bases are TGTGCCAGCAGGGACAGGGGGCTGAACGAGCAGTACTTC.

The chain couples TRBV7-8 to TRBJ1-5; TRBD1 is a possible D gene (5 bases). The CDR3 covers 16 residues. Trimming removed 1 base from V and 7 bases from J, with 17 bases in between. Germline V gene data show CDR1 as SGHVS and CDR2 as FQNEAQ. The CDR3 reads CASSLGGGGVGQPQHF. Written as DNA, the CDR3 is TGTGCCAGCAGCTTAGGAGGAGGAGGGGTAGGACAGCCCCAGCATTTT. The complete variable domain, with remaining parts taken from reference TRBV7-8 and TRBJ1-5, reads GAGVSQSPRYKVAKRGQDVALRCDPISGHVSLFWYQQALGQGPEFLTYFQNEAQLDKSGLPSDRFFAERPEGSVSTLKIQRTQQEDSAVYLCASSLGGGGVGQPQHFGDGTRLSIL.

V gene TRBV24-1 combines with J gene TRBJ1-1; the match to TRBD1 covers 7 bases. The V gene's germline CDR1 is KGHDR and CDR2 SFDVKD. The junction had 9 bases not matched to a gene; V was cut back by 2 bases and J by 1 base. The length of the CDR3 is 17 residues. As DNA, the CDR3 is TGTGCCACCAGTGATTCCCCGGGACAGCGGCCGAACACTGAAGCTTTCTTT. This sequence encodes CATSDSPGQRPNTEAFF.

The V and J genes are TRBV10-2 and TRBJ2-3; TRBD2 is a possible D gene (6 bases). Trimming took off 6 bases at V and 3 bases at J, with 16 bases between the two ends. This CDR3 has 15 amino acids. Germline V CDR1 and CDR2: WSHSY, SAAADI. CDR3 region: CASRGTGTPTDTQYF. DNA for the CDR3: TGCGCCAGCAGGGGTACCGGGACTCCGACAGATACGCAGTATTTT.

This clone came up a few times. The V and J genes are TRBV19 and TRBJ1-6; TRBD1 matches at 7 bases. V gave up 7 bases and J gave up 7 bases; unmatched junction bases: 10. The CDR3 is 15 amino acids. Looked up from germline, CDR1 is LNHDA and CDR2 is SQIVND (reference sequence). CDR3 protein: CASTVDRSGNSPLHF. CDR3 in DNA: TGTGCCAGTACCGTGGACAGGAGTGGAAATTCACCCCTCCACTTT.

The chain combines TRBV19 with TRBJ2-4; 8 bases match TRBD1. CDR3 length equals 16 residues. V trimming: 4 bases; J trimming: 1 base; junction bases outside the gene matches: 6. Germline V lookup: CDR1 LNHDA, CDR2 SQIVND (reference sequence). CDR3: CASSTGQVGAKNIQYF. CDR3 bases: TGTGCCAGTAGTACGGGACAGGTGGGGGCCAAAAACATTCAGTACTTC.

V and J are TRBV2 and TRBJ2-7, with D perhaps TRBD1 (6 bases). V lost 4 bases and J 4 bases, leaving 11 bases between the germline ends. Germline CDR1 SNHLY, CDR2 FYNNEI. The CDR3 runs 13 residues. CDR3 nucleotides: TGTGCCAGCAGTGCACAGGGCTTTTACGAGCAGTACTTC. Translating gives CASSAQGFYEQYF.

V and J are TRBV4-1 and TRBJ2-1; possibly TRBD1 for D (6 bases). Germline CDR1 and CDR2: MGHRA and YSYEKL. V lost 1 base, J lost 0 bases, and 10 bases lay in between. The CDR3 contains 16 residues. This CDR3 reads CASSQVTGSSYNEQFF. DNA of the CDR3: TGCGCCAGCAGCCAAGTAACAGGGAGCTCCTACAATGAGCAGTTCTTC.

The chain carries TRBV7-9 and TRBJ2-5; 9 bases are shared with TRBD1. After removal of 4 bases from V and 3 bases from J, the junction contained 3 bases not matched to a gene. The CDR3 runs 14 residues. CDR1 is SEHNR, CDR2 FQNEAQ, per germline (reference sequence). CDR3 residues: CASSSTGGKETQYF. Here the CDR3 DNA reads TGTGCCAGCAGCTCAACAGGGGGCAAAGAGACCCAGTACTTC.

The chain combines TRBV20-1 with TRBJ2-1; D might be TRBD2 (5 bases). The CDR3 has 15 amino acids. CDR1 is DFQATT and CDR2 is SNEGSKA in the germline V gene (reference sequence). V dropped 3 bases and J dropped 2 bases, with 14 bases sitting between them. CDR3 in DNA: TGCAGTGCTAGTGCACTAGGAAGGACCTACAATGAGCAGTTCTTC. Its translation is CSASALGRTYNEQFF.

The chain has TRBV18 and TRBJ1-1; 10 nucleotides align to TRBD1. The germline V gene has CDR1 KGHSH and CDR2 LQKENI. This CDR3 spans 13 amino acids. Trimming removed 6 bases from V and 6 bases from J; junction bases left unmatched: 4. The CDR3 nucleotides are TGTGCCAGCTCGTCGGGACAGGGGTCTGAAGCTTTCTTT. Its protein product is CASSSGQGSEAFF.

This rearrangement joins TRBV27 to TRBJ2-7; 7 bases map to TRBD2. V lost 8 bases to trimming and J lost 0 bases; unmatched junction nucleotides: 10. The CDR3 has 15 residues. Germline V CDR1 and CDR2: MNHEY, SMNVEV (reference sequence). CDR3 region: CASAWGLPSSYEQYF. Written as DNA, the CDR3 is TGTGCCAGCGCATGGGGACTACCGAGCTCCTACGAGCAGTACTTC.

The chain combines TRBV30 with TRBJ2-5; perhaps TRBD2 as D (5 bases). V was pared by 0 bases and J by 6 bases, with 23 bases between. The CDR3 spans 17 residues. CDR1 is GTSNPN and CDR2 is SVGIG in the germline V gene (reference sequence). The CDR3 nucleotides read TGTGCCTGGAGTGTACGCCTTTTAGCGAGATACGGGCAGACCCAGTACTTC. It encodes CAWSVRLLARYGQTQYF.

CDR3 sequence reads: CASSNAGGAKSPLHF. The CDR3 coding sequence is TGTGCCAGCAGTAACGCTGGAGGGGCGAAATCACCCCTCCACTTT. This chain connects TRBV6-5 to TRBJ1-6, with a possible D match to TRBD1 (5 bases). This CDR3 spans 15 amino acids. Trimming stripped 5 bases from V and 10 bases from J, with 18 bases between. The germline CDR1 and CDR2 sequences are MNHEY and SVGAGI.

The V gene is TRBV11-2, the J gene TRBJ2-2; 7 positions match TRBD1. This CDR3 spans 15 amino acids. Germline V gene data show CDR1 as SGHAT and CDR2 as FQNNGV. Germline trimming cut 3 bases from V and 4 bases from J; bases unmatched to any gene: 5. CDR3 coding DNA: TGTGCCAGCAGCTTTACAACAGGGGTCACCGGGGAGCTGTTTTTT. It translates to CASSFTTGVTGELFF.

V is TRBV5-1 and J is TRBJ1-2; 11 bases are a match to TRBD1. The V gene's germline CDR1 is SGHRS and CDR2 YFSETQ. Germline trimming cut 0 bases from V and 10 bases from J; bases unmatched to any gene: 8. The CDR3 spans 15 residues. The CDR3 here is CASSLVGQGALSYTF. The CDR3 region has the DNA TGCGCCAGCAGCTTGGTAGGACAGGGGGCCCTCTCCTACACCTTC.